The 7 T cell receptor beta chains below were found in one sample sequenced in a study of T-cell memory formation after mild COVID-19. A single record per CDR3 protein comes from TCRdb applying MiXCR to the 5' RACE reads. The data show about 130,000 distinct CDR3 sequences, with 15% to 20% seen just once and 4% to 6% held by the top ten. Sequencing was done on a sample of PBMCs or a T cell subset sorted from them (not recorded which). The receptors here all came from a young man who had mild COVID-19 (a few samples of this study predate the infection). Cell type and time point are not known.

In this sample, this clonotype turned up a few times. The V call is TRBV27, the J call TRBJ2-5; D unresolved. CDR1 and CDR2 (germline): MNHEY, SMNVEV (reference sequence). The CDR3 runs 13 residues. V was cut by 10 bases and J by 5 bases, with 17 bases left in between. The CDR3 DNA is TGTGCCACCCGACCCAATCTGAGGGAGACCCAGTACTTC. Its protein is CATRPNLRETQYF.

This clonotype was observed a handful of times. The chain has TRBV20-1 and TRBJ1-1; perhaps TRBD1 as D (5 bases). V lost 3 bases to trimming and J lost 0 bases, with 8 bases between them. The CDR3 runs 13 residues. CDR1 and CDR2 from the germline V gene are DFQATT and SNEGSKA (reference sequence). The CDR3 sequence is CSARRGMNTEAFF. The DNA of the CDR3 is TGCAGTGCTAGGAGGGGAATGAACACTGAAGCTTTCTTT.

This clonotype was seen only a few times. The chain links TRBV12-3 or TRBV12-4 to TRBJ1-1; D remains unclear. This CDR3 comprises 13 residues. Deletions cut 2 bases from V and 7 bases from J, with 11 bases between. The CDR3 DNA follows: TGTGCCAGCAGTTTACACACAACCTTTGAAGCTTTCTTT. Its translation: CASSLHTTFEAFF.

The genes are TRBV5-1 and TRBJ2-5, with D possibly TRBD1 on 5 matching bases. The germline CDR1 and CDR2 sequences are SGHRS and YFSETQ. CDR3 length: 14 amino acids. Trimming removed 2 bases from V and 4 bases from J, with 12 bases in between. The CDR3 nucleotides are TGCGCCAGCAGCTTCGACAGCCCAAGAGAGACCCAGTACTTC. Translation gives CASSFDSPRETQYF.

The rearrangement uses TRBV5-1 and TRBJ2-7, with TRBD1 identical over 9 bases. V shed 4 bases and J 7 bases; nucleotides not matched to a gene: 15. CDR1 is SGHRS, CDR2 YFSETQ, per germline. The length of the CDR3 is 16 residues. This CDR3 reads CASSTGPGDRVSEQYF. Here the CDR3 DNA reads TGCGCCAGCAGCACCGGACCAGGGGACAGGGTTTCGGAGCAGTACTTC.

The CDR3 DNA sequence: TGCAGTGCTAGATCGCGACAGGGCCGCTACGAGCAGTACTTC. Protein product: CSARSRQGRYEQYF. This chain joins TRBV20-1 and TRBJ2-7, with 7 bases aligning to TRBD1. Germline CDR1 reads DFQATT; CDR2 reads SNEGSKA (reference sequence). The CDR3 consists of 14 residues. The V segment lost 2 bases and the J segment 3 bases; nucleotides outside the gene matches: 7.

The genes are TRBV5-1 and TRBJ2-3; D perhaps matches TRBD1 (6 bases). There are 15 residues in the CDR3. Trimming shortened V by 4 bases and J by 2 bases, and 14 bases separated the two germline ends. Germline assignment: CDR1 SGHRS and CDR2 YFSETQ. CDR3 amino acids: CASSTTGYYTDTQYF. DNA of the CDR3: TGCGCCAGCAGCACGACAGGTTACTACACAGATACGCAGTATTTT.